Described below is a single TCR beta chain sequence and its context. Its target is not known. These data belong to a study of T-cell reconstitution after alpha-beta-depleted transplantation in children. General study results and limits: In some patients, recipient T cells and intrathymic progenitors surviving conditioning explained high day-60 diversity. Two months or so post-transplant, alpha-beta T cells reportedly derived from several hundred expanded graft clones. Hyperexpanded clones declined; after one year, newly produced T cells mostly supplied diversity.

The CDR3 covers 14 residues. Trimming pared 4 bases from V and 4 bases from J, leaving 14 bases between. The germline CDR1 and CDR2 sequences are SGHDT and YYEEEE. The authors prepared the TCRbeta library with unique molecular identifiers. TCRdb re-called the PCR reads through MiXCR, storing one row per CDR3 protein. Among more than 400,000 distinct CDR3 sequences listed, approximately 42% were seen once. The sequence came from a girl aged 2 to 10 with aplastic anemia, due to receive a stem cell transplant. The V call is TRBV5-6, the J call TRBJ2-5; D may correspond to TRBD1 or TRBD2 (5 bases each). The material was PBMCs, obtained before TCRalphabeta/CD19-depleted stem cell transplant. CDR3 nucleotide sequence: TGTGCCAGCAGCCGTAGACCGGGACGAGAGACCCAGTACTTC. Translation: CASSRRPGRETQYF.